The clone carrying this T cell receptor (beta chain) appeared a single time. As yet, its antigen is unknown. These data are taken from a study of shared clonotypes between healthy human individuals. Clones were sequenced by immunoSEQ multiplex PCR, and TCRdb holds only the in-frame ones, with some missing. Here the sample spans about a million clones, approximately 75% being singletons. Study-wide points: The researchers took only blood, and tissue repertoires probably look different.

Germline V gives CDR1 MNHEY, CDR2 SVGAGI. This CDR3 spans 14 amino acids. The ends lost 6 bases at V and 3 bases at J; junction bases unmatched: 6. Sequencing input: memory CD4+ T cells from PBMCs. The subset here: CD45RA-negative fraction. This chain links TRBV6-5 with TRBJ2-3, with 7 positions matching TRBD1. The origin of this receptor is a man between 18 and 29 years old in good health. Some clones in this sample may be carry-over from other donors' samples. CDR3 sequence reads: CASSQRQGTDTQYF. The CDR3 region has the DNA TGTGCCAGCAGCCAAAGACAGGGTACAGATACGCAGTATTTT.